Given below is one T cell receptor beta chain in context. Its specificity is unknown. With 60 Vbeta and 13 Jbeta primers, the PCR was carried out. This table comes from immunoSEQ multiplex PCR, and its TCRdb copy is limited to in-frame clones, with some not included. Here the sample spans approximately 30,000 clones, around 40% being singletons. These data belong to a study of cytomegalovirus exposure and HLA in healthy donors. General study results and limits: Among TCR beta chains, those listed as cytomegalovirus-associated numbered roughly 150. Per a later analysis, HLA-associated TCR beta chains showed more clonal expansion than other, equally common TCR beta chains.

Germline V lookup: CDR1 SGHTA, CDR2 FQGTGA. After removal of 2 bases from V and 12 bases from J, the junction contained 16 bases not matched to a gene. The CDR3 has 16 amino acids. The source of this sequence is a woman aged 45-59 years in good health and CMV-seronegative. The V gene is TRBV7-3, the J gene TRBJ2-3, with 8 bases fitting TRBD2. The sequenced material came from PBMCs. The CDR3 spells CASSLLGQVESGRQYF. CDR3 sequence (DNA): TGTGCCAGCAGCTTATTAGGGCAGGTTGAAAGCGGGAGACAGTATTTT.